Listed here are 24 T cell receptor beta chains from one sample, sequenced in a study of cytomegalovirus exposure and HLA in healthy donors. PCR employed 60 Vbeta and 13 Jbeta primers. Produced via immunoSEQ multiplex PCR; TCRdb's table is partial and in-frame only. The sample holds roughly 130,000 clones, just under 75% seen once. Sequenced sample: PBMCs. These receptors originate from a man aged 35 to 55 in good health and CMV-seropositive.

The chain links TRBV2 to TRBJ2-7; D unclear. Trimming took off 8 bases at V and 0 bases at J, with 11 bases between the two ends. The germline CDR1 and CDR2 sequences are SNHLY and FYNNEI. The CDR3 extends over 13 amino acids. CDR3 DNA sequence: TGTGCCAGCTATGGTCGGTCCTCCTACGAGCAGTACTTC. Translated, it gives CASYGRSSYEQYF.

The chain recombines TRBV14 with TRBJ2-1, with D perhaps TRBD2 (7 bases). Looked up from germline, CDR1 is SGHDN and CDR2 is FVKESK. The CDR3 covers 16 residues. V was pared by 4 bases and J by 5 bases, with 18 bases between. The CDR3 is CASSRGGGLKDNEQFF. Written as DNA, the CDR3 is TGTGCCAGCAGCCGAGGGGGGGGACTTAAAGACAATGAGCAGTTCTTC.

The chain recombines TRBV5-6 with TRBJ2-3, with D possibly TRBD2 on 6 matching bases. Germline V gene data show CDR1 as SGHDT and CDR2 as YYEEEE. CDR3 length equals 14 residues. Trimming cost V 3 bases and J 3 bases, with 11 bases left between them. CDR3 sequence: CASSSGGRTDTQYF. In DNA form, the CDR3 reads TGTGCCAGCAGCTCTGGGGGGAGGACAGATACGCAGTATTTT.

The chain uses TRBV29-1 and TRBJ2-1, with D perhaps TRBD1 (6 bases). Trimming took off 7 bases at V and 6 bases at J, with 16 bases between the two ends. The CDR3 has 13 residues. Germline loops: CDR1 SQVTM, CDR2 ANQGSEA. CDR3 nucleotides: TGCAGCGGGTGGGCAGGGGCAGGCAATGAGCAGTTCTTC. This gives the protein CSGWAGAGNEQFF.

V and J are TRBV6-5 and TRBJ2-5; maybe TRBD2 (5 bases). CDR3 length: 14 residues. Between the trimmed V and J ends, which lost 5 bases and 5 bases, there was a span of 15 bases. Germline CDR1 and CDR2: MNHEY and SVGAGI. The CDR3: CASSHGKALETQYF. CDR3 DNA sequence: TGTGCCAGCAGTCACGGGAAGGCTCTTGAGACCCAGTACTTC.

The chain carries TRBV28 and TRBJ1-5; 9 bases align to TRBD1. This CDR3 has 16 amino acids. Germline CDR1 MDHEN, CDR2 SYDVKM. The V and J ends lost 7 bases and 3 bases, in that order; junction bases with no gene match: 10. The CDR3 coding sequence is TGTGCCAGCAAAGAGCTCGGGACAGGGAACAATCAGCCCCAGCATTTT. Translating it yields CASKELGTGNNQPQHF. Based on the CDR3 plus reference TRBV28 and TRBJ1-5, the full variable domain is DVKVTQSSRYLVKRTGEKVFLECVQDMDHENMFWYRQDPGLGLRLIYFSYDVKMKEKGDIPEGYSVSREKKERFSLILESASTNQTSMYLCASKELGTGNNQPQHFGDGTRLSIL.

Only a few counts were recorded for this clone. This CDR3 reads CASSLGRTGGPYNEQFF. The CDR3 bases are TGCGCCAGCAGCTTGGGCAGGACGGGGGGGCCTTACAATGAGCAGTTCTTC. The chain has TRBV5-1 and TRBJ2-1, with 8 positions matching TRBD2. V lost 0 bases to trimming and J lost 4 bases; unmatched junction nucleotides: 9. Per the germline V gene, CDR1 is SGHRS and CDR2 is YFSETQ. The CDR3 extends over 17 amino acids.

The chain couples TRBV19 to TRBJ2-5, with TRBD1 matching over 10 bases. The length of the CDR3 is 17 residues. V dropped 6 bases and J dropped 5; count of bases not matched to a gene: 15. CDR1 is LNHDA, CDR2 SQIVND, per germline (reference sequence). CDR3 residues: CASRALAGTGDAETQYF. The DNA for the CDR3 is TGTGCCAGTAGAGCCCTGGCCGGGACAGGGGACGCGGAGACCCAGTACTTC.

The chain is built from TRBV28 and TRBJ2-2, with 8 nucleotides matching TRBD1. Germline V CDR1 and CDR2: MDHEN, SYDVKM. CDR3 length: 13 residues. With 5 bases clipped from V and 6 bases from J, the junction kept 2 bases outside the gene matches. The CDR3 nucleotides are TGTGCCAGCAGTCGACAGGGGTCCGGGGAGCTGTTTTTT. Translation gives CASSRQGSGELFF.

This chain uses TRBV14 with TRBJ2-2; 10 bases match TRBD2. The V gene end was trimmed by 3 bases and the J gene end by 0 bases; junction bases not matched to a gene: 7. The CDR3 spans 18 residues. Germline CDR1 reads SGHDN; CDR2 reads FVKESK. In nucleotides, the CDR3 is TGTGCCAGCAGCCATCTTATAGCGGGGGGTACGAACACCGGGGAGCTGTTTTTT. Protein: CASSHLIAGGTNTGELFF.

The genes are TRBV11-2 and TRBJ2-5, with 8 bases identical to TRBD1. J lost 2 bases, V lost 5 bases, and 4 bases had no gene match. This CDR3 spans 14 amino acids. Per germline, CDR1 SGHAT and CDR2 FQNNGV. The DNA for the CDR3 is TGTGCCAGCAGCGCAGGGGGCCCGCAAGAGACCCAGTACTTC. Translating gives CASSAGGPQETQYF. The full variable domain, its missing parts supplied by reference TRBV11-2 and TRBJ2-5, is EAGVAQSPRYKIIEKRQSVAFWCNPISGHATLYWYQQILGQGPKLLIQFQNNGVVDDSQLPKDRFSAERLKGVDSTLKIQPAKLEDSAVYLCASSAGGPQETQYFGPGTRLLVL.

The chain recombines TRBV7-2 with TRBJ2-5; 7 bases are a match to TRBD2. The J call may be wrong; the DNA end is better matched by TRBJ2-7. The CDR3 covers 16 residues. Germline V gene sequence: CDR1 SGHTA, CDR2 FQGNSA. The CDR3 loop is CASSSRAAGRVYEQYF. In DNA form, the CDR3 reads TGTGCCAGCAGCTCCCGAGCAGCGGGAAGGGTCTACGAGCAGTACTTC.

This clone appeared a single time. V gene TRBV28 combines with J gene TRBJ2-7, with unresolved D. Deletions cut 6 bases from V and 3 bases from J, with 9 bases between. The CDR3 is 12 residues long. Germline V gene sequence: CDR1 MDHEN, CDR2 SYDVKM. CDR3 DNA: TGTGCCAGCAGCCATTCATTCTACGAGCAGTACTTC. Translated, it gives CASSHSFYEQYF. The complete variable domain, with remaining parts taken from reference TRBV28 and TRBJ2-7, reads DVKVTQSSRYLVKRTGEKVFLECVQDMDHENMFWYRQDPGLGLRLIYFSYDVKMKEKGDIPEGYSVSREKKERFSLILESASTNQTSMYLCASSHSFYEQYFGPGTRLTVT.

The chain has TRBV29-1 and TRBJ1-1; D gene unclear. The CDR3 loop spans 13 amino acids. Per the germline V gene, CDR1 is SQVTM and CDR2 is ANQGSEA. CDR3 nucleotides: TGCAGTTTATCGGAGCGGTCGAACACTGAAGCTTTCTTT. Amino acids: CSLSERSNTEAFF.

This sequence joins TRBV11-2 and TRBJ2-7, with 7 nucleotides matching TRBD1. Germline trimming cut 0 bases from V and 0 bases from J; bases unmatched to any gene: 14. The CDR3 totals 19 residues. Germline V gene sequence: CDR1 SGHAT, CDR2 FQNNGV. CDR3 coding DNA: TGTGCCAGCAGCTTAGAAGCGATAGACAGGGCCCACAGCTCCTACGAGCAGTACTTC. Its translation: CASSLEAIDRAHSSYEQYF.

This CDR3 is CASSLKGQGGTDTQYF. In DNA, the CDR3 is TGTGCCAGCAGCTTAAAGGGACAGGGTGGCACAGATACGCAGTATTTT. The chain couples TRBV7-2 to TRBJ2-3, with 9 bases lining up with TRBD1. Germline V gene data show CDR1 as SGHTA and CDR2 as FQGNSA. V dropped 2 bases and J dropped 1; count of bases not matched to a gene: 4. CDR3 length: 16 amino acids.

The V gene is TRBV2, the J gene TRBJ1-1; 7 bases agree with TRBD1. Germline V lookup: CDR1 SNHLY, CDR2 FYNNEI. The CDR3 has 14 amino acids. The J segment lost 3 bases and the V segment lost 7 bases, leaving 8 bases of the junction unmatched. The CDR3: CASIRDRWDTEAFF. The DNA for the CDR3 is TGTGCCAGCATAAGGGACAGATGGGACACTGAAGCTTTCTTT.

V gene TRBV28 combines with J gene TRBJ2-7; D call uncertain. Germline V lookup: CDR1 MDHEN, CDR2 SYDVKM. The V and J ends lost 0 bases and 2 bases respectively, with 8 bases between them. This CDR3 has 14 amino acids. This chain's CDR3 is CASSLWGTPYEQYF. In DNA, the CDR3 is TGTGCCAGCAGTTTATGGGGCACCCCCTACGAGCAGTACTTC.

The chain couples TRBV13 to TRBJ2-3; 8 nucleotides align to TRBD2. V was pared by 2 bases and J by 2 bases, with 6 bases of the junction left unmatched. This CDR3 contains 16 residues. Germline V gene sequence: CDR1 PRHDT, CDR2 FYEKMQ (reference sequence). CDR3 amino acids: CASSLRTSRTTDTQYF. DNA of the CDR3: TGTGCCAGCAGCTTAAGGACTAGCAGGACCACAGATACGCAGTATTTT.

The genes are TRBV7-8 and TRBJ2-7; 11 bases align to TRBD2. The CDR3 is made up of 14 amino acids. The V segment lost 5 bases and the J segment 11 bases; nucleotides outside the gene matches: 11. The germline gives CDR1 SGHVS, CDR2 FQNEAQ. The CDR3 reads CASSRGGSGGEKYF. In DNA, the CDR3 is TGTGCCAGCAGCAGAGGGGGTAGCGGGGGGGAAAAGTACTTC.

V gene TRBV18 combines with J gene TRBJ1-2; 10 bases match TRBD1. CDR1 is KGHSH, CDR2 LQKENI, per germline. The V and J ends lost 4 bases and 0 bases, in that order; junction bases with no gene match: 11. The CDR3 totals 18 residues. The CDR3 sequence: CASSRLVDRGPSNYGYTF. The CDR3 DNA reads as TGTGCCAGCTCACGGCTCGTCGACAGGGGGCCGTCTAACTATGGCTACACCTTC.

This clone came up once. This rearrangement joins TRBV5-6 to TRBJ2-5; a weak D match, TRBD1 (6 bases). The CDR3 consists of 14 residues. Germline V gene data show CDR1 as SGHDT and CDR2 as YYEEEE. Trimming shortened V by 3 bases and J by 4 bases, and 13 bases separated the two germline ends. The CDR3 spells CASSSGQPRETQYF. DNA for the CDR3: TGTGCCAGCAGCTCCGGACAGCCAAGAGAGACCCAGTACTTC.

The chain recombines TRBV2 with TRBJ1-5; TRBD1 aligns across 7 bases. J was trimmed by 2 bases and V by 0 bases; bases with no gene match: 4. Germline values: CDR1 SNHLY, CDR2 FYNNEI. There are 16 residues in the CDR3. CDR3 residues: CASSEAAGGGNQPQHF. DNA of the CDR3: TGTGCCAGCAGTGAAGCTGCAGGGGGAGGCAATCAGCCCCAGCATTTT.

J is TRBJ2-7 and V is TRBV9; TRBD2 matches 7 bases. This CDR3 contains 15 residues. Per germline, CDR1 SGDLS and CDR2 YYNGEE. Trimming removed 0 bases from V and 3 bases from J; junction bases left unmatched: 6. CDR3 loop: CASSVGVAGHYEQYF. The CDR3 nucleotides read TGTGCCAGCAGCGTAGGAGTAGCGGGCCACTACGAGCAGTACTTC.